The 18 T cell receptor beta chains below come from one sample, sequenced in a study of regulatory T cells in long-lasting Graves disease. Investigators prepared the TCR beta libraries by applying iRepertoire HTBI primers and Arm-PCR of CDR3 regions. Each CDR3 protein gets one entry after TCRdb re-called the multiplex PCR reads with MiXCR. The sample has 700,000 or so distinct CDR3 sequences; roughly 30% are singletons. Stated time point: persistent/refractory GD, antithyroid drugs over 5 years with positive TRAb. TCR sequences were obtained from RNA taken from PBMCs. This specimen consisted of peripheral blood mononuclear cells (PBMCs), obtained when the disease was refractory, from a patient treated with antithyroid drugs. The receptors here all came from a female donor with Graves disease.

V gene TRBV5-1 combines with J gene TRBJ1-1; no reliable D call. The CDR3 runs 15 residues. Trimming took 0 bases from V and 1 from J, leaving 10 bases between them. Germline V gene lookup returns CDR1 SGHRS and CDR2 YFSETQ. CDR3 residues: CASSLAANRNTEAFF. DNA for the CDR3: TGCGCCAGCAGCTTGGCCGCCAACAGGAACACTGAAGCTTTCTTT.

This chain joins TRBV3-1 and TRBJ1-3, with a tentative D call TRBD1 (5 bases). CDR3 length equals 16 residues. Trimming stripped 4 bases from V and 0 bases from J, with 13 bases between. CDR1 is LGHDT, CDR2 YNNKEL, per germline (reference sequence). The DNA of the CDR3 is TGTGCCAGCAGCCCGCCCACAGGTGCCTCTGGAAACACCATATATTTT. Translating it yields CASSPPTGASGNTIYF.

This clonotype was detected a few times. V usage is TRBV6-9 and J usage is TRBJ1-2; tentatively, D is TRBD1 (5 bases). This CDR3 spans 15 amino acids. Germline CDR1 MNHGY, CDR2 SVAAGI. V lost 3 bases, J lost 7 bases, and 18 bases lay in between. CDR3 region: CASSYTPWGEVGYTF. CDR3 nucleotides: TGTGCCAGCAGTTACACCCCCTGGGGGGAAGTTGGCTACACCTTC.

As concerns this clonotype: Since a much larger clone is just one base distant, this may be a read error. This sequence joins TRBV6-1 and TRBJ2-7, with 13 bases matching TRBD2. CDR3 length: 17 amino acids. V gave up 4 bases and J gave up 3 bases; unmatched junction bases: 9. Germline assignment: CDR1 MNHNS and CDR2 SASEGT. The chain's CDR3 is CASSGGLAGVAFYEQYF. For the CDR3, the DNA is TGTGCCAGCAGTGGAGGACTAGCGGGAGTTGCGTTCTACGAGCAGTACTTC.

The table lists this clonotype with many counts. The gene calls are TRBV2 and TRBJ1-2; D might be TRBD1 (5 bases). V lost 2 bases and J lost 0, with 25 bases in between. Germline values: CDR1 SNHLY, CDR2 FYNNEI. The CDR3 runs 20 residues. The CDR3 here is CASSEIEEGQGPQANYGYTF. CDR3 nucleotides: TGTGCCAGCAGTGAAATTGAGGAGGGCCAGGGCCCCCAAGCTAACTATGGCTACACCTTC.

The gene calls are TRBV5-4 and TRBJ2-5; D is perhaps TRBD1 or TRBD2 (6 bases each). Germline V gives CDR1 SGHNT, CDR2 YYREEE (reference sequence). This CDR3 has 16 amino acids. V dropped 6 bases and J dropped 2 bases, with 20 bases sitting between them. The CDR3 sequence: CASTKGGGPPQETQYF. CDR3 bases: TGTGCCAGCACCAAAGGAGGGGGACCCCCACAAGAGACCCAGTACTTC. Full variable domain (missing parts from reference TRBV5-4 and TRBJ2-5): ETGVTQSPTHLIKTRGQQVTLRCSSQSGHNTVSWYQQALGQGPQFIFQYYREEENGRGNFPPRFSGLQFPNYSSELNVNALELDDSALYLCASTKGGGPPQETQYFGPGTRLLVL.

The V gene is TRBV11-1, the J gene TRBJ2-7; 16 bases are shared with TRBD2. Germline V CDR1 and CDR2: SGHAT, FQDESV (reference sequence). The trim removed 5 bases at V and 0 bases at J, leaving 13 bases unmatched. The CDR3 sequence is 20 residues long. CDR3 protein: CASSRRPGTSGRGFSYEQYF. As DNA, the CDR3 is TGTGCCAGCAGCCGGCGTCCCGGGACTAGCGGGAGGGGATTCTCCTACGAGCAGTACTTC. The full variable domain, completed using reference TRBV11-1 and TRBJ2-7, is EAEVAQSPRYKITEKSQAVAFWCDPISGHATLYWYRQILGQGPELLVQFQDESVVDDSQLPKDRFSAERLKGVDSTLKIQPAELGDSAMYLCASSRRPGTSGRGFSYEQYFGPGTRLTVT.

This clonotype was seen more than once but under ten times. The chain links TRBV20-1 to TRBJ2-7; D is unresolved. Germline V CDR1 and CDR2: DFQATT, SNEGSKA (reference sequence). This CDR3 comprises 11 residues. Trimming stripped 2 bases from V and 6 bases from J, with 8 bases between. CDR3 loop: CSARPLIEQYF. In nucleotides, the CDR3 is TGCAGTGCTAGACCCCTAATCGAGCAGTACTTC.

In its sample, this clonotype was seen a few times. The chain is built from TRBV6-4 and TRBJ2-1, with D perhaps TRBD1 (6 bases). Germline CDR1 MRHNA, CDR2 SNTAGT. Trimming cost V 2 bases and J 1 base, with 12 bases left between them. The CDR3 runs to 16 residues. The CDR3 loop reads CASSDSGTTSYNEQFF. The CDR3 region has the DNA TGTGCCAGCAGTGACAGTGGGACAACTTCCTACAATGAGCAGTTCTTC.

This clonotype was counted between two and nine times. The chain joins TRBV10-3 to TRBJ1-1; D ambiguous. CDR3 length: 14 residues. CDR1 is ENHRY, CDR2 SYGVKD, per germline. V was cut by 3 bases and J by 7 bases, with 15 bases left in between. The CDR3 sequence is CAISDGRPHDEAFF. CDR3 nucleotides: TGTGCCATCAGTGACGGCAGACCGCATGATGAAGCTTTCTTT.

At least ten counts were recorded for this clonotype. J is TRBJ2-7 and V is TRBV28; D is uncertain. Trimming took 5 bases from V and 6 from J, leaving 14 bases between them. CDR1 MDHEN and CDR2 SYDVKM come from the germline V gene. There are 13 residues in the CDR3. The CDR3 bases are TGTGCCAGCAGTAGGGCGATCTGGGGCGAGCAGTACTTC. This sequence encodes CASSRAIWGEQYF.

The chain joins TRBV11-1 to TRBJ1-2, with TRBD1 identical over 7 bases. The CDR3 sequence is 14 residues long. The V gene end was trimmed by 5 bases and the J gene end by 3 bases; junction bases not matched to a gene: 6. In germline, CDR1 is SGHAT, CDR2 FQDESV (reference sequence). The CDR3 region is CASSGRDRHYGYTF. CDR3 bases: TGTGCCAGCAGCGGCCGGGACAGACACTATGGCTACACCTTC. Full variable domain (missing parts from reference TRBV11-1 and TRBJ1-2): EAEVAQSPRYKITEKSQAVAFWCDPISGHATLYWYRQILGQGPELLVQFQDESVVDDSQLPKDRFSAERLKGVDSTLKIQPAELGDSAMYLCASSGRDRHYGYTFGSGTRLTVV.

The rearrangement joins TRBV9 to TRBJ2-1, with 11 bases lining up with TRBD2. V shed 2 bases, J shed 9 bases, and the junction held 1 base outside the gene matches. Germline CDR1 and CDR2: SGDLS and YYNGEE. There are 13 residues in the CDR3. This CDR3 reads CASSVTSGAEQFF. CDR3 nucleotide sequence: TGTGCCAGCAGCGTGACTAGCGGGGCTGAGCAGTTCTTC.

The chain combines TRBV11-2 with TRBJ1-5; D gene unclear. The V and J ends lost 6 bases and 2 bases respectively, with 8 bases between them. The germline gives CDR1 SGHAT, CDR2 FQNNGV. The CDR3 length is 13 residues. The CDR3 DNA follows: TGTGCCAGCAGTTACACACGCAATCAGCCCCAGCATTTT. Amino acid sequence: CASSYTRNQPQHF.

Ten or more counts support this clonotype. CDR3 DNA sequence: TGTGCCAGCAGTTTTTCCCACCGTGAAGCTTTCTTT. Translating gives CASSFSHREAFF. The rearrangement links TRBV12-3 or TRBV12-4 to TRBJ1-1; unclear D gene. V was trimmed by 3 bases and J by 7 bases, leaving 9 bases between them. CDR3 length: 12 residues.

Ten or more counts support this clonotype. The chain employs TRBV2 and TRBJ1-2, with D hard to call. V was pared by 1 base and J by 8 bases, with 8 bases between. The CDR3 length is 12 residues. CDR1 and CDR2 from the germline V gene are SNHLY and FYNNEI. CDR3 bases: TGTGCCAGCAGTGAAGACAGCTGGGGCTACACCTTC. It translates to CASSEDSWGYTF.

The sample holds a few counts of this clonotype. The CDR3 nucleotides are TGTGCCAGCAGTTTAGCCGAGGGAGCCCTCTATGGCTACACCTTC. It translates to CASSLAEGALYGYTF. This chain uses TRBV12-3 or TRBV12-4 with TRBJ1-2; D unresolved. The CDR3 is 15 residues long. V dropped 0 bases and J dropped 4 bases, with 12 bases sitting between them.

The CDR3 loop reads CASSPGAGSQPQHF. DNA of the CDR3: TGTGCCAGCAGCCCAGGGGCAGGGAGTCAGCCCCAGCATTTT. The chain employs TRBV6-1 and TRBJ1-5; a weak D match, TRBD1 (6 bases). Germline CDR1 reads MNHNS; CDR2 reads SASEGT. This CDR3 comprises 14 residues. Deletions cut 6 bases from V and 6 bases from J, with 15 bases between.